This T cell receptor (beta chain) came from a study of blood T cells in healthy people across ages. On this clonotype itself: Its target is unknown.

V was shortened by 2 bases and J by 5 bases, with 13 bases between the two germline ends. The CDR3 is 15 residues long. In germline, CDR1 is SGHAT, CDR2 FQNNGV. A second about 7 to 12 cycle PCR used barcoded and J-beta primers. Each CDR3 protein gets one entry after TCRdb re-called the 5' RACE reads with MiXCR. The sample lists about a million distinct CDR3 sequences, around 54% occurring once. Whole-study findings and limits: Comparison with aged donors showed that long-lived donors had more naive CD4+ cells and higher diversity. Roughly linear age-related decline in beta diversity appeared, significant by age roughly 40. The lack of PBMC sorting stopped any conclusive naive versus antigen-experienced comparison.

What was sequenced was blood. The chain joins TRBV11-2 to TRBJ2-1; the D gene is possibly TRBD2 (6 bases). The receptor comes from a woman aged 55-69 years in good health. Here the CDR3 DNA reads TGTGCCAGCAGCTTAAACGGCGGGACCCACAATGAGCAGTTCTTC. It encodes CASSLNGGTHNEQFF.